This T cell receptor beta chain originates from a study of response to subunit inactivated influenza vaccine. The CDR3 has 14 residues. Trimming at V came to 4 bases and at J to 2 bases, leaving 4 bases not matched to a gene. Germline V gene lookup returns CDR1 SGHDT and CDR2 YYEEEE. A single record per CDR3 protein comes from TCRdb applying MiXCR to the RT-PCR reads. This sample has about 620,000 distinct CDR3 sequences, with around 10% found just once. The same specimen was also included in a second study, on T cells expressing NK-cell markers. That report adds: The cDNA for TCR beta came from 5'RACE template switching with UMIs.

The receptor was isolated from a man between 45 and 60 years old who received an inactivated influenza vaccine. The sample in question was PBMCs from blood, obtained on the day of vaccination. The chain joins TRBV5-6 to TRBJ2-7; 9 bases map to TRBD1. CDR3 sequence (DNA): TGTGCCAGCAGCGAATGGACAGGGGCCTACGAGCAGTACTTC. Encoded protein: CASSEWTGAYEQYF. Full variable domain (remainder filled in from reference TRBV5-6 and TRBJ2-7): DAGVTQSPTHLIKTRGQQVTLRCSPKSGHDTVSWYQQALGQGPQFIFQYYEEEERQRGNFPDRFSGHQFPNYSSELNVNALLLGDSALYLCASSEWTGAYEQYFGPGTRLTVT.